This TCR beta chain emerged from a study of OX40 agonist ivuxolimab in advanced cancers. Study outcomes and limitations: Dose levels from 0.1 to 3.0 mg/kg saw CD4+ and CD8+ blood T cells expand clonally by week 6. In the expanded peripheral T cells, antigen specificity was never determined.

Here immunoSEQ multiplex PCR was the method, and the copy in TCRdb shows in-frame clones only, minus some. The data contain approximately 88,000 clones, over 75% of them seen just once; the ten biggest clones take up roughly 0.7%. There are a few counts of this clone. No antigen is known for it. The length of the CDR3 is 11 residues. CDR1 and CDR2 (germline): GTSNPN, SVGIG (reference sequence). Trimming removed 7 bases from V and 5 bases from J, with 11 bases in between. Blood sampling took place at baseline, cycle 4 day 1, and cycle 7 day 1. The sample here was CD4+ or CD8+ T cells sorted from blood, taken in a trial of the OX40 agonist ivuxolimab. V usage is TRBV30 and J usage is TRBJ1-2; D uncertain. The origin of this receptor is an adult with an advanced solid tumor such as melanoma, head and neck, liver or kidney cancer. Here the CDR3 DNA reads TGTGCCTCCTCCCCGGGGTATGGCTACACCTTC. As protein: CASSPGYGYTF.